This TCR beta chain was captured by sequencing in a study of molecular identifiers for immune sequencing clone quantification. This clonotype turned up a few times. Previously described methods and listed TCR primers produced bulk TCR libraries. Each CDR3 protein is one row after TCRdb ran MiXCR on the PCR reads. The sample includes under 800,000 distinct CDR3 sequences, 25% seen only once; the top ten take 0.78%. Source material for naive CD8 libraries was roughly 20,000 to 1,100,000 sorted cells, with 10%, 30% or 50% RNA. Naive CD8 T cells were FACS-sorted by CD8+CD4-CCR7+CD45RA+ markers. V shed 8 bases, J shed 2 bases, and the junction held 10 bases outside the gene matches. Germline values: CDR1 SEHNR, CDR2 FQNEAQ (reference sequence). This CDR3 is built from 15 residues.

The sequencing sample was made of naive CD8+ T cells from blood, with Jurkat cell RNA spiked in. Subset reported: FACS-sorted CD8+CD4-CCR7+CD45RA+ naive T cells. J is TRBJ2-3 and V is TRBV7-9; 7 nucleotides match TRBD2. The TCR sequence derives from a human donor in good health. Some libraries in this study had Jurkat cell RNA spiked in. This CDR3 reads CASLVGGGVTDTQYF. The CDR3 DNA reads TGTGCCAGCCTGGTGGGGGGGGGTGTCACAGATACGCAGTATTTT. Filled out from reference TRBV7-9 and TRBJ2-3, the complete variable domain reads DTGVSQNPRHKITKRGQNVTFRCDPISEHNRLYWYRQTLGQGPEFLTYFQNEAQLEKSRLLSDRFSAERPKGSFSTLEIQRTEQGDSAMYLCASLVGGGVTDTQYFGPGTRLTVL.